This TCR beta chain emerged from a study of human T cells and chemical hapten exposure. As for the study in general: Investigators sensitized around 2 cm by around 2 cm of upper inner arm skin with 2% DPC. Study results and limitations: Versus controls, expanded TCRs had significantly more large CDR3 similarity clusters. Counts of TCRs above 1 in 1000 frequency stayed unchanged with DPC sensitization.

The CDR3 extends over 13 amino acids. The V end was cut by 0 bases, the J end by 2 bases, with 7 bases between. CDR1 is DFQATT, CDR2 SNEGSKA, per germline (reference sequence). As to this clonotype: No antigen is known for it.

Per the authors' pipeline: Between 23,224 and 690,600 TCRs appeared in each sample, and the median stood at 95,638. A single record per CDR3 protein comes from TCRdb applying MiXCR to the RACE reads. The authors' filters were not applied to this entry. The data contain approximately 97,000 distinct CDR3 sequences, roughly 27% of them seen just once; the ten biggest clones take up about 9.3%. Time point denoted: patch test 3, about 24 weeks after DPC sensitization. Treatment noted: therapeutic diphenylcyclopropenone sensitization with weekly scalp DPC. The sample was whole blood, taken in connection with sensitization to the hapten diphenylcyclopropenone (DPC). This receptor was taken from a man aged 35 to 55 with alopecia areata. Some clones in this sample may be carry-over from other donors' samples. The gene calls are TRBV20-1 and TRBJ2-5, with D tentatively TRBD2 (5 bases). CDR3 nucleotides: TGCAGTGCTAGAGACGGGAAACAAGAGACCCAGTACTTC. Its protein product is CSARDGKQETQYF.